This record looks at one T cell receptor beta chain sequence and its context. The antigen is unknown. This record comes from a study of T-cell memory formation after mild COVID-19. Broader study findings: Some SARS-CoV-2-responding clones were already detected in memory before infection. Clones that contracted from day 15 to 85 had balanced CD4/CD8; later expanders were CD4+ biased.

TCRdb called the 5' RACE reads again in MiXCR, with one record for every CDR3 protein. Of roughly 100,000 distinct CDR3 sequences in the sample, over 13% were seen once. Germline CDR1 reads SNHLY; CDR2 reads FYNNEI. V shed 0 bases and J 3 bases; nucleotides not matched to a gene: 5. This CDR3 region has 16 residues. Input material: PBMCs or a T cell subset sorted from them (not recorded which). The chain combines TRBV2 with TRBJ2-1; TRBD2 aligns across 7 bases. The TCR sequence derives from a young man who had mild COVID-19 (a few samples of this study predate the infection). Cell type and time point are not known. CDR3 in amino acids: CASSEAAGRFYNEQFF. Here the CDR3 DNA reads TGTGCCAGCAGTGAAGCAGCGGGGAGGTTCTACAATGAGCAGTTCTTC.